The 30 T cell receptor beta chains below were found in one sample sequenced in a study of pediatric ulcerative colitis. Clones were sequenced by immunoSEQ multiplex PCR, and TCRdb holds only the in-frame ones, with some missing. The sample carries 55,000 to 75,000 clones, 70% to 90% recorded once. Sequencing was performed on blood. The source of these receptors is a boy under 18 with severe ulcerative colitis.

The J gene is TRBJ1-2, the V gene TRBV12-5; D is unresolved. This CDR3 contains 13 residues. Between the trimmed V and J ends, which lost 1 base and 5 bases, there was a span of 8 bases. Germline-derived CDR1 and CDR2 are LGHNT and FRNRAP. The CDR3 spells CASGLAVPYGYTF. CDR3 sequence (DNA): TGTGCTAGTGGTTTGGCAGTCCCTTATGGCTACACCTTC. Looking up the rest from reference TRBV12-5 and TRBJ1-2 gives the full variable domain: DARVTQTPRHKVTEMGQEVTMRCQPILGHNTVFWYRQTMMQGLELLAYFRNRAPLDDSGMPKDRFSAEMPDATLATLKIQPSEPRDSAVYFCASGLAVPYGYTFGSGTRLTVV.

V usage is TRBV5-6 and J usage is TRBJ2-6; weak D call: TRBD1 (5 bases). Germline lookup yields CDR1 SGHDT and CDR2 YYEEEE. V lost 5 bases, J lost 2 bases, and 17 bases lay in between. The CDR3 is made up of 17 amino acids. The CDR3 coding sequence is TGTGCCAGCAGGTCTTATCAACAGGACCCTGGGGCCAACGTCCTGACTTTC. Encoded protein: CASRSYQQDPGANVLTF. Full variable domain (remainder filled in from reference TRBV5-6 and TRBJ2-6): DAGVTQSPTHLIKTRGQQVTLRCSPKSGHDTVSWYQQALGQGPQFIFQYYEEEERQRGNFPDRFSGHQFPNYSSELNVNALLLGDSALYLCASRSYQQDPGANVLTFGAGSRLTVL.

V is TRBV15 and J is TRBJ1-4; no reliable D call. Trimming removed 0 bases from V and 4 bases from J, with 18 bases in between. Germline V gene data show CDR1 as LNHNV and CDR2 as YYDKDF (reference sequence). CDR3 length: 18 residues. In DNA, the CDR3 is TGTGCCACCAGCAGAGAACCCAACCTGGCGGGTGATAATGAAAAACTGTTTTTT. Its protein is CATSREPNLAGDNEKLFF.

This clone appeared once. The chain employs TRBV19 and TRBJ2-7, with D unclear. The ends were cut back, 3 bases at V and 2 bases at J, with 11 bases in the middle. The CDR3 has 14 residues. Germline V gene sequence: CDR1 LNHDA, CDR2 SQIVND (reference sequence). Here the CDR3 DNA reads TGTGCCAGTAGTATCACAACTGGAACCTACGAGCAGTACTTC. This translates into CASSITTGTYEQYF.

The chain carries TRBV4-1 and TRBJ2-7; TRBD2 aligns across 9 bases. V dropped 1 base and J dropped 3; count of bases not matched to a gene: 10. Germline lookup yields CDR1 MGHRA and CDR2 YSYEKL. This CDR3 contains 17 residues. CDR3 DNA: TGCGCCAGCAGCCAAGTCGCCTTGCGGGAGGGCCGCTACGAGCAGTACTTC. Encoded protein: CASSQVALREGRYEQYF.

A remark on this clone: A junction boundary mismatches the germline segment, possibly from a read error. Other DNA sequences in this sample translate to the same CDR3. As DNA, the CDR3 is TGTGCCAGCAGTTGGACAGGAGGCACTGAGGCTTTCTTT. This gives the protein CASSWTGGTEAFF. The chain couples TRBV27 to TRBJ1-1, with TRBD1 matching 7 bases. Germline V gene sequence: CDR1 MNHEY, CDR2 SMNVEV (reference sequence). The CDR3 contains 13 residues.

The chain employs TRBV7-2 and TRBJ2-1; 7 nucleotides match TRBD2. Unmatched junction bases numbered 9, after V lost 5 bases and J lost 8 bases. From germline, CDR1 is SGHTA and CDR2 FQGNSA. The CDR3 runs to 14 residues. The CDR3 sequence: CASSLVGGSDEQFF. The CDR3 region has the DNA TGTGCCAGCAGCCTCGTTGGCGGGAGCGATGAGCAGTTCTTC.

V is TRBV19 and J is TRBJ2-7, with no clear D. CDR1 and CDR2 from the germline V gene are LNHDA and SQIVND (reference sequence). The V and J ends lost 5 bases and 2 bases respectively, with 7 bases between them. There are 12 residues in the CDR3. Here the CDR3 DNA reads TGTGCCAGTAGTCTCAGCCCCTACGAGCAGTACTTC. It translates to CASSLSPYEQYF.

V and J are TRBV11-2 and TRBJ2-7; D is tentatively TRBD1 or TRBD2 (5 bases each). Trimming removed 6 bases at V and 1 base at J, with 13 bases between. Looked up from germline, CDR1 is SGHAT and CDR2 is FQNNGV. The CDR3 contains 14 residues. CDR3 sequence (DNA): TGTGCCAGCAGTACGGGACCGTCGTCCTACGAGCAGTACTTC. Amino acids: CASSTGPSSYEQYF.

This clone has only a few counts. The CDR3 reads CASSFELNTEAFF. CDR3 DNA sequence: TGTGCCAGCAGCTTTGAGTTGAACACTGAAGCTTTCTTT. The J gene is TRBJ1-1, the V gene TRBV5-4; D is uncertain. V dropped 2 bases and J dropped 0 bases, with 5 bases sitting between them. Germline CDR1 SGHNT, CDR2 YYREEE (reference sequence). CDR3 length equals 13 residues.

The chain couples TRBV5-4 to TRBJ2-6; 7 nucleotides align to TRBD2. J lost 0 bases, V lost 5 bases, and 8 bases had no gene match. The CDR3 contains 17 residues. Germline V gene lookup returns CDR1 SGHNT and CDR2 YYREEE (reference sequence). The CDR3 reads CASRNAGTTSGANVLTF. The CDR3 bases are TGTGCCAGCAGAAATGCCGGGACTACCTCTGGGGCCAACGTCCTGACTTTC.

The V gene is TRBV19, the J gene TRBJ2-1, with unresolved D. Germline loops: CDR1 LNHDA, CDR2 SQIVND (reference sequence). This CDR3 comprises 13 residues. Trimming removed 4 bases from V and 10 bases from J, with 14 bases in between. CDR3 nucleotides: TGTGCCAGTAGTACTCTAGGCTTATACGAGCAGTTCTTC. Translating gives CASSTLGLYEQFF.

This clone was seen only a few times. V and J are TRBV10-3 and TRBJ1-5, with D unresolved. This CDR3 is 14 amino acids long. Trimming removed 2 bases from V and 0 bases from J, with 5 bases in between. The V gene's germline CDR1 is ENHRY and CDR2 SYGVKD. In nucleotides, the CDR3 is TGTGCCATCAGTGAGGGCTATAGCAATCAGCCCCAGCATTTT. It specifies CAISEGYSNQPQHF.

Worth noting for this clone: This sample also contains other DNA sequences that code for the same CDR3. The rearrangement links TRBV10-3 to TRBJ2-7; 7 bases match TRBD1. Losses at the gene ends were 4 bases for V and 2 bases for J; bases not matched to a gene: 2. CDR1 and CDR2 from the germline V gene are ENHRY and SYGVKD. The CDR3 loop spans 13 amino acids. The CDR3 reads CAISGQGAYEQYF. In DNA, the CDR3 is TGTGCCATCAGTGGGCAGGGGGCCTACGAGCAGTACTTC.

This clone was picked up a small number of times. The chain employs TRBV21-1 and TRBJ1-3. TRBV21-1 is termed a pseudogene. The length of the CDR3 is 15 residues. The CDR3 sequence is CASSKARGRGNTIYF. The CDR3 DNA is TGTGCCAGCAGCAAAGCGCGGGGGAGGGGAAACACCATATATTTT.

The chain couples TRBV21-1 to TRBJ1-2; the table's TRBD1 call for D was not verified on the DNA. TRBV21-1 is tagged as a pseudogene. The CDR3 covers 20 residues. The CDR3 DNA follows: TGTGCCAGCAGCAAAAGGGGCCAAAGGAAGGGGGCTCGTTATTGCTATGGCTACACCTTC. Amino acids: CASSKRGQRKGARYCYGYTF.

V and J are TRBV4-2 and TRBJ2-7; D tentatively fits TRBD1 or TRBD2 (5 bases each). Trimming took 4 bases from V and 4 from J, leaving 20 bases between them. CDR1 and CDR2 from the germline V gene are LGHNA and YNFKEQ. The CDR3 extends over 16 amino acids. The CDR3 nucleotides are TGTGCCAGCAGCCCCACGTCCGGGACCACACCGTACGAGCAGTACTTC. It specifies CASSPTSGTTPYEQYF.

Remarks on this clone: Compared with germline, one end of the junction differs, possibly owing to a read error. The chain couples TRBV30 to TRBJ1-2; TRBD1 matches 7 bases. The CDR3 runs 12 residues. Germline V gene sequence: CDR1 GTSNPN, CDR2 SVGIG (reference sequence). DNA of the CDR3: TGTGCCTGGAGTAGTTGGGCAGGGGGTAAGGCCTTC. Translating gives CAWSSWAGGKAF.

V is TRBV11-1 and J is TRBJ1-1; 7 bases agree with TRBD1. There are 14 residues in the CDR3. V shed 3 bases and J 6 bases; nucleotides not matched to a gene: 7. Germline V gene lookup returns CDR1 SGHAT and CDR2 FQDESV (reference sequence). This CDR3 reads CASSFVTGRAEAFF. CDR3 sequence (DNA): TGTGCCAGCAGCTTCGTGACAGGGCGGGCTGAAGCTTTCTTT.

In this sample, this clone turned up a few times. The chain carries TRBV7-8 and TRBJ2-1; possible D gene TRBD1, 6 bases. Trimming shortened V by 5 bases and J by 7 bases, and 9 bases separated the two germline ends. Germline assignment: CDR1 SGHVS and CDR2 FQNEAQ. The CDR3 totals 12 residues. CDR3 nucleotides: TGTGCCAGCAGCAACAGGGTGAATGAGCAGTTCTTC. This translates into CASSNRVNEQFF.

The sample holds a few counts of this clone. The J gene is TRBJ1-1, the V gene TRBV6-5; 11 nucleotides line up with TRBD1. Trimming took 7 bases from V and 2 from J; bases not matched to a gene: 3. Germline V gene data show CDR1 as MNHEY and CDR2 as SVGAGI. The CDR3 consists of 14 residues. The CDR3 region is CASKRTGGNTEAFF. The CDR3 coding sequence is TGTGCCAGCAAACGGACAGGGGGCAACACTGAAGCTTTCTTT.

The V gene is TRBV19, the J gene TRBJ1-1; 7 nucleotides align to TRBD1. Germline trimming cut 1 base from V and 1 base from J; bases unmatched to any gene: 3. The CDR3 extends over 15 amino acids. Germline loops: CDR1 LNHDA, CDR2 SQIVND (reference sequence). The CDR3 DNA reads TGTGCCAGTAGTATAGGGGCAGGGGGGAACACTGAAGCTTTCTTT. Translating gives CASSIGAGGNTEAFF.

This clone has a handful of counts. The chain employs TRBV27 and TRBJ2-7; D gene uncertain. CDR1 MNHEY and CDR2 SMNVEV come from the germline V gene (reference sequence). Trimming pared 7 bases from V and 4 bases from J, leaving 17 bases between. The CDR3 spans 14 residues. The DNA of the CDR3 is TGTGCCAGCATGGCCGCAGGTGGCTTTTACGAGCAGTACTTC. It yields the protein CASMAAGGFYEQYF.

The chain carries TRBV10-3 and TRBJ2-7, with D perhaps matching TRBD1 or TRBD2 (5 bases each). V lost 5 bases, J lost 5 bases, and 10 bases lay in between. Germline V gene sequence: CDR1 ENHRY, CDR2 SYGVKD. CDR3 size: 12 residues. Written as DNA, the CDR3 is TGTGCCATCAGTCCGGGACGAAACGAGCAGTACTTC. This translates into CAISPGRNEQYF.

This clone was found a few times. V and J are TRBV19 and TRBJ2-7, with D tentatively TRBD1 or TRBD2 (5 bases each). Germline CDR1 reads LNHDA; CDR2 reads SQIVND (reference sequence). The CDR3 runs to 13 residues. Trimming pared 5 bases from V and 2 bases from J, leaving 10 bases between. The CDR3, as DNA: TGTGCCAGTAGTCCCGGGGCCACCTACGAGCAGTACTTC. It yields the protein CASSPGATYEQYF. The full variable domain, with the rest looked up from reference TRBV19 and TRBJ2-7, is DGGITQSPKYLFRKEGQNVTLSCEQNLNHDAMYWYRQDPGQGLRLIYYSQIVNDFQKGDIAEGYSVSREKKESFPLTVTSAQKNPTAFYLCASSPGATYEQYFGPGTRLTVT.

CDR3 residues: CASSRTGSYEQYF. CDR3 coding DNA: TGTGCCAGCAGTCGGACTGGCTCCTACGAGCAGTACTTC. The chain is built from TRBV27 and TRBJ2-7; the D gene is possibly TRBD2 (5 bases). Germline-derived CDR1 and CDR2 are MNHEY and SMNVEV (reference sequence). The CDR3 is 13 amino acids. Trimming stripped 5 bases from V and 0 bases from J, with 8 bases between.

This rearrangement joins TRBV6-1 to TRBJ2-7, with D perhaps matching TRBD1 or TRBD2 (6 bases each). The CDR3 sequence is 13 residues long. Per germline, CDR1 MNHNS and CDR2 SASEGT. Trimming cost V 6 bases and J 5 bases, with 14 bases left between them. The CDR3 region has the DNA TGTGCCAGCAGGCCGGGGGCGCACCACGAGCAGTACTTC. Translated: CASRPGAHHEQYF.

This rearrangement joins TRBV27 to TRBJ2-2; tentatively, D is TRBD1 (6 bases). V was cut by 5 bases and J by 4 bases, with 11 bases left in between. Germline CDR1 reads MNHEY; CDR2 reads SMNVEV (reference sequence). This CDR3 contains 14 residues. The CDR3 loop reads CASSPDSLTGELFF. The CDR3 DNA is TGTGCCAGCAGTCCGGACAGTCTCACCGGGGAGCTGTTTTTT.

The chain couples TRBV5-6 to TRBJ2-7, with a weak D call TRBD2 (5 bases). Trimming removed 4 bases at V and 6 bases at J, with 23 bases between. The CDR3 length is 16 residues. Germline-derived CDR1 and CDR2 are SGHDT and YYEEEE. CDR3 sequence: CASSREGGYPRSEQYF. CDR3 bases: TGTGCCAGCAGCCGCGAGGGCGGGTATCCTCGCAGCGAGCAGTACTTC.

The chain recombines TRBV6-1 with TRBJ1-5, with 9 bases identical to TRBD1. The V segment lost 3 bases and the J segment 4 bases; nucleotides outside the gene matches: 4. The germline V gene has CDR1 MNHNS and CDR2 SASEGT. The CDR3 is made up of 15 amino acids. The CDR3 DNA reads TGTGCCAGCAGTGAGGGACAGGGAGGTAATCAGCCCCAGCATTTT. Protein: CASSEGQGGNQPQHF.